The 7 T cell receptor beta chains below all came from one sample that was sequenced in a study of blood T cell repertoires in COVID-19. The repertoire was sequenced with immunoSEQ multiplex PCR; TCRdb's copy has only in-frame clones and lacks some. The sample lists about 100,000 clones, approximately 90% occurring once. Specimen: peripheral blood. The receptors stem from a man aged 50-60 years with active COVID-19.

The chain couples TRBV18 to TRBJ2-5; 12 nucleotides line up with TRBD2. Unmatched junction bases numbered 12, after V lost 5 bases and J lost 2 bases. CDR1 and CDR2 from the germline V gene are KGHSH and LQKENI. CDR3 length: 18 amino acids. The CDR3 loop is CASSTGSTSGGEQETQYF. The CDR3 region has the DNA TGTGCCAGCTCAACCGGGTCGACTAGCGGGGGAGAACAAGAGACCCAGTACTTC.

This chain connects TRBV10-1 to TRBJ2-1, with D perhaps TRBD1 (5 bases). Trimming pared 3 bases from V and 8 bases from J, leaving 8 bases between. Germline V gives CDR1 WNHNN, CDR2 SYGVQD (reference sequence). The CDR3 has 12 residues. The CDR3 protein is CASSDRAYEQFF. The DNA of the CDR3 is TGCGCCAGCAGTGACAGGGCATATGAGCAGTTCTTC.

The gene calls are TRBV5-1 and TRBJ1-1; TRBD1 might be the D (5 bases). Trimming cost V 4 bases and J 2 bases, with 12 bases left between them. Germline V lookup: CDR1 SGHRS, CDR2 YFSETQ. The CDR3 runs 14 residues. The CDR3 bases are TGCGCCAGCAGCCCCTCCGGGGGAAACACTGAAGCTTTCTTT. This encodes CASSPSGGNTEAFF.

The genes are TRBV11-2 and TRBJ2-1; TRBD2 might be the D (6 bases). Deletions cut 5 bases from V and 5 bases from J, with 16 bases between. Looked up from germline, CDR1 is SGHAT and CDR2 is FQNNGV. The CDR3 has 15 residues. CDR3 DNA sequence: TGTGCCAGCAGCCAAGGACTAAACAGTAACAATGAGCAGTTCTTC. The encoded protein is CASSQGLNSNNEQFF.

This chain uses TRBV12-5 with TRBJ2-7; TRBD1 matches at 9 bases. Germline lookup yields CDR1 LGHNT and CDR2 FRNRAP. The length of the CDR3 is 15 residues. The DNA for the CDR3 is TGTGTTTCTTCCGACGCGGACAGGGGTAGCTACGAGCAGTACGTC. As protein: CVSSDADRGSYEQYV.

CDR3 DNA sequence: TGTGCCAGCAGTTCCACCGGGACAGGATACAATGAGCAGTTCTTC. It codes for CASSSTGTGYNEQFF. The chain employs TRBV6-5 and TRBJ2-1; 8 positions agree with TRBD1. Germline CDR1 MNHEY, CDR2 SVGAGI. V was pared by 4 bases and J by 4 bases, with 6 bases of the junction left unmatched. The CDR3 has 15 amino acids.

A single count supports this clone. V is TRBV5-1 and J is TRBJ2-2; 12 bases are a match to TRBD1. V gave up 5 bases and J gave up 6 bases; unmatched junction bases: 5. The CDR3 spans 15 residues. Germline loops: CDR1 SGHRS, CDR2 YFSETQ. Written as DNA, the CDR3 is TGCGCCAGCAGGGCCGGGACAGGGGGCTCCGGGGAGCTGTTTTTT. This gives the protein CASRAGTGGSGELFF.